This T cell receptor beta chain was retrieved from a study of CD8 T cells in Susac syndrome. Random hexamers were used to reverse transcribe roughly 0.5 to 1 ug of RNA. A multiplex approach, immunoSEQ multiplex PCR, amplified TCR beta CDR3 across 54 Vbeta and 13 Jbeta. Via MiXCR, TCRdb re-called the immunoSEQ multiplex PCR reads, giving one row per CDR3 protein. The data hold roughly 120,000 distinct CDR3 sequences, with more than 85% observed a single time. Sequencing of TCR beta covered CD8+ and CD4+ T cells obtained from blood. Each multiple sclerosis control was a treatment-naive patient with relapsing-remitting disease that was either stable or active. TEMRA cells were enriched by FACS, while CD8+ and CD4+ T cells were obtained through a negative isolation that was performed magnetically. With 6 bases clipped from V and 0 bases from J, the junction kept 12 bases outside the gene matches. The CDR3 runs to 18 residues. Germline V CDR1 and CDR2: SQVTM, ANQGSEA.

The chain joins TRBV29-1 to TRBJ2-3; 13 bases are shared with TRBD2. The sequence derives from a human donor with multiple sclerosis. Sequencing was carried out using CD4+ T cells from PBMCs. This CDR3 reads CSVWGLAGRTSSTDTQYF. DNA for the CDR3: TGCAGCGTGTGGGGACTAGCGGGGAGAACCTCTAGCACAGATACGCAGTATTTT.